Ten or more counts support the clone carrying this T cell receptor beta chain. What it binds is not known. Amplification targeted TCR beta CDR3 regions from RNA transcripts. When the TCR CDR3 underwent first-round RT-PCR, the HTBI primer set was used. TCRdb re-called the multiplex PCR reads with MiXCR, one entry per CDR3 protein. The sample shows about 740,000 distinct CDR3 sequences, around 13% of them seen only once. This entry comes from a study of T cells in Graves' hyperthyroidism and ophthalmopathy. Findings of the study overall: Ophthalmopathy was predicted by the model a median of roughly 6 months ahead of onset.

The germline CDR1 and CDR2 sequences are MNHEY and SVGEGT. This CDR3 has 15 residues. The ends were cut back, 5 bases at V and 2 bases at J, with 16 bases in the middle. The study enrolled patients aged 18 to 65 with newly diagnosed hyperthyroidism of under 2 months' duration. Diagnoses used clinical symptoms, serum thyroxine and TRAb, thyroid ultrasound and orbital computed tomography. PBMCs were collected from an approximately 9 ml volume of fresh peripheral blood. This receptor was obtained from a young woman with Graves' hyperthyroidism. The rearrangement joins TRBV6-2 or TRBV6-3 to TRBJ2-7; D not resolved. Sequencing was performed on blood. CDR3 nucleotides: TGTGCCAGCAGTCCTACTCCCTCTAGGGCCTACGAGCAGTACTTC. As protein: CASSPTPSRAYEQYF.